This paragraph covers one T cell receptor beta chain sequence. The sample belongs to a study of response to subunit inactivated influenza vaccine. TCRdb used MiXCR to reprocess the RT-PCR reads, holding one entry per CDR3 protein. In the table there are approximately 570,000 distinct CDR3 sequences, under 9% of which are singletons. The CDR3 has 16 residues. The V gene end was trimmed by 4 bases and the J gene end by 2 bases; junction bases not matched to a gene: 8. The source is a man aged 50 to 69 who received an inactivated influenza vaccine. The sequencing here drew on PBMCs from blood, taken less than 30 months after vaccination. The chain recombines TRBV12-3 or TRBV12-4 with TRBJ1-5, with 7 bases that match TRBD1. The CDR3 nucleotides read TGTGCCAGCAGTTCCAAAGACAGGGAAGGCAATCAGCCCCAGCATTTT. Translation: CASSSKDREGNQPQHF.